This T cell receptor beta chain was documented in a study of cytomegalovirus exposure and HLA in healthy donors. Study-level findings and limits: A previous analysis found most TCR beta V segments productive roughly 90% or roughly 30% of the time. Analyzed later, association rates of TCRs varied across HLA loci, with DRB1 most and HLA-C fewest.

Turning to this clone: Its antigen is currently unknown.

The length of the CDR3 is 16 residues. Germline V gene sequence: CDR1 SGDLS, CDR2 YYNGEE. V shed 0 bases and J 5 bases; nucleotides not matched to a gene: 3. Primers for the PCR totalled 60 Vbeta and 13 Jbeta. Profiled with immunoSEQ multiplex PCR; TCRdb holds only in-frame clones, not every one. The sample yields over 100,000 clones, 76% seen once. This clonotype was obtained from a woman in her forties or fifties in good health and CMV-seropositive. What was sequenced was PBMCs. The chain combines TRBV9 with TRBJ2-1; 12 nucleotides line up with TRBD2. The CDR3 coding sequence is TGTGCCAGCAGCGTAGCGGCTAGCGGGGGGGACAATGAGCAGTTCTTC. As protein: CASSVAASGGDNEQFF.